Below, 19 T cell receptor beta chains from the same sample are listed, as sequenced in a study of T-cell reconstitution after alpha-beta-depleted transplantation in children. Unique molecular identifiers were incorporated when the TCRbeta library was constructed. TCRdb reanalysed the PCR reads using MiXCR and keeps one entry per CDR3 protein. Altogether about 460,000 distinct CDR3 sequences are present, roughly an eighth being singletons, with the ten largest covering around 6%. The sample was PBMCs from the stem cell graft donor, taken from the stem cell graft. Receptor source: a human donor who donated a stem cell graft to a child with combined immunodeficiency.

The chain uses TRBV7-9 and TRBJ2-7; D not certain. Trimming shortened V by 5 bases and J by 2 bases, and 13 bases separated the two germline ends. Germline-derived CDR1 and CDR2 are SEHNR and FQNEAQ (reference sequence). The CDR3 sequence is 14 residues long. CDR3 in DNA: TGTGCCAGCAGCCCAACACTACGAACCTACGAGCAGTACTTC. Residues: CASSPTLRTYEQYF.

CDR3 nucleotide sequence: TGTGCCTGGTCCTACCTAGGGGCGGGGGAAACAGATACGCAGTATTTT. Translated: CAWSYLGAGETDTQYF. V usage is TRBV30 and J usage is TRBJ2-3; 7 bases are shared with TRBD2. This CDR3 region has 16 residues. V lost 5 bases to trimming and J lost 3 bases; unmatched junction nucleotides: 14. Germline V gives CDR1 GTSNPN, CDR2 SVGIG (reference sequence). Based on the CDR3 plus reference TRBV30 and TRBJ2-3, the full variable domain is SQTIHQWPATLVQPVGSPLSLECTVEGTSNPNLYWYRQAAGRGLQLLFYSVGIGQISSEVPQNLSASRPQDRQFILSSKKLLLSDSGFYLCAWSYLGAGETDTQYFGPGTRLTVL.

This clonotype was recorded a few times. This chain uses TRBV28 with TRBJ2-1; 7 nucleotides line up with TRBD2. The length of the CDR3 is 15 residues. Trimming cost V 6 bases and J 5 bases; bases outside gene matches: 10. Germline CDR1 and CDR2: MDHEN and SYDVKM. The CDR3 protein is CASSRNRGTNNEQFF. In DNA, the CDR3 is TGTGCCAGCAGCCGCAACCGGGGGACTAACAATGAGCAGTTCTTC.

This clonotype was observed at least ten times. This chain joins TRBV9 and TRBJ2-2; 8 bases are shared with TRBD2. The V segment lost 2 bases and the J segment 6 bases; nucleotides outside the gene matches: 6. Per the germline V gene, CDR1 is SGDLS and CDR2 is YYNGEE. The CDR3 extends over 15 amino acids. CDR3 coding DNA: TGTGCCAGCAGCGTCGGGGGGGTTCGGTCCGGGGAGCTGTTTTTT. It encodes CASSVGGVRSGELFF.

The chain recombines TRBV5-1 with TRBJ2-7; D ambiguous. The CDR3 extends over 12 amino acids. CDR1 and CDR2 (germline): SGHRS, YFSETQ. The V and J ends lost 5 bases and 0 bases respectively, with 6 bases between them. The CDR3 reads CASRISSYEQYF. The CDR3 region has the DNA TGCGCCAGCAGGATAAGCTCCTACGAGCAGTACTTC. The entire variable domain, with the rest obtained from reference TRBV5-1 and TRBJ2-7, is as follows: KAGVTQTPRYLIKTRGQQVTLSCSPISGHRSVSWYQQTPGQGLQFLFEYFSETQRNKGNFPGRFSGRQFSNSRSEMNVSTLELGDSALYLCASRISSYEQYFGPGTRLTVT.

The genes are TRBV25-1 and TRBJ2-3; a possible D gene is TRBD1 (5 bases). Trimming pared 6 bases from V and 5 bases from J, leaving 12 bases between. The CDR3 is 13 amino acids. Germline V gene sequence: CDR1 MGHDK, CDR2 SYGVNS. The CDR3 here is CASREQGGDTQYF. CDR3 nucleotides: TGTGCCAGCAGAGAGCAGGGCGGAGATACGCAGTATTTT.

CDR3 protein: CSASLASGVADTQYF. The CDR3, as DNA: TGCAGTGCTAGTTTGGCTAGCGGGGTAGCAGATACGCAGTATTTT. V usage is TRBV20-1 and J usage is TRBJ2-3; 9 positions agree with TRBD2. The CDR3 extends over 15 amino acids. CDR1 is DFQATT, CDR2 SNEGSKA, per germline (reference sequence). V trimming: 3 bases; J trimming: 4 bases; junction bases outside the gene matches: 8.

Notes on this clonotype: The germline gene is not matched at one end of the junction; a read error may be the cause. The genes are TRBV6-1 and TRBJ2-1; a possible D gene is TRBD1 (5 bases). Germline CDR1 reads MNHNS; CDR2 reads SASEGT. The CDR3 sequence is 12 residues long. The CDR3: CVSSEAGPEQFF. In DNA, the CDR3 is TGTGTCAGCAGTGAAGCAGGGCCTGAGCAGTTCTTC.

The V and J genes are TRBV7-2 and TRBJ2-7; D is possibly TRBD2 (6 bases). V was trimmed by 5 bases and J by 6 bases, leaving 23 bases between them. The germline V gene encodes CDR1 SGHTA and CDR2 FQGNSA. The CDR3 runs to 16 residues. This CDR3 is CASSPWRDSGTVEQYF. CDR3 in DNA: TGTGCCAGCAGCCCCTGGAGGGACTCAGGGACGGTCGAGCAGTACTTC.

The gene calls are TRBV20-1 and TRBJ1-5; 7 bases map to TRBD1. V lost 4 bases and J lost 0; bases outside the gene matches: 6. Per the germline V gene, CDR1 is DFQATT and CDR2 is SNEGSKA (reference sequence). The CDR3 length is 15 residues. The CDR3 DNA is TGCAGTGCTAAGACGACAGGGTATAGCAATCAGCCCCAGCATTTT. This gives the protein CSAKTTGYSNQPQHF.

The chain has TRBV20-1 and TRBJ2-1; 7 bases fit TRBD2. CDR1 and CDR2 (germline): DFQATT, SNEGSKA (reference sequence). J lost 0 bases, V lost 5 bases, and 4 bases had no gene match. CDR3 length: 14 residues. CDR3 residues: CSAGAGSSYNEQFF. The CDR3 DNA sequence: TGCAGTGCTGGAGCGGGGAGCTCCTACAATGAGCAGTTCTTC.

This clonotype was found a few times. The CDR3: CASSLWRGPDYEQYF. The CDR3 DNA follows: TGTGCCAGCAGCTTATGGAGGGGACCCGACTACGAGCAGTACTTC. This sequence joins TRBV11-1 and TRBJ2-7; the D gene is possibly TRBD2 (6 bases). V was shortened by 2 bases and J by 3 bases, with 14 bases between the two germline ends. The CDR3 extends over 15 amino acids. The germline CDR1 and CDR2 sequences are SGHAT and FQDESV (reference sequence).

In its sample, this clonotype was seen a few times. The genes are TRBV4-3 and TRBJ2-6; D is ambiguous. Trimming cost V 0 bases and J 0 bases, with 12 bases left between them. In germline, CDR1 is LGHNA, CDR2 YSLEER. This CDR3 comprises 18 residues. The CDR3 is CASSQDLGGTSGANVLTF. The CDR3, as DNA: TGCGCCAGCAGCCAAGATTTAGGCGGCACCTCTGGGGCCAACGTCCTGACTTTC.

This clonotype was picked up many times. J is TRBJ2-1 and V is TRBV6-5, with 10 bases fitting TRBD1. The CDR3 loop spans 16 amino acids. V trimming: 10 bases; J trimming: 8 bases; junction bases outside the gene matches: 17. Germline V gene sequence: CDR1 MNHEY, CDR2 SVGAGI. The CDR3 loop is CATDNPGTGVLDEQFF. The CDR3 nucleotides read TGTGCCACTGACAACCCCGGGACAGGGGTTTTGGATGAGCAGTTCTTC.

A few counts support this clonotype. J is TRBJ2-7 and V is TRBV12-3 or TRBV12-4; TRBD1 aligns across 10 bases. The CDR3 is made up of 17 amino acids. V dropped 5 bases and J dropped 1; count of bases not matched to a gene: 11. CDR3 loop: CASSPSTWDRGSYEQYF. As DNA, the CDR3 is TGTGCCAGCAGTCCTTCTACGTGGGACAGGGGTTCCTACGAGCAGTACTTC.

The chain links TRBV18 to TRBJ2-7; 11 bases map to TRBD1. From germline, CDR1 is KGHSH and CDR2 LQKENI. Trimming at V came to 8 bases and at J to 6 bases, leaving 15 bases not matched to a gene. The CDR3 length is 16 residues. The CDR3 region has the DNA TGTGCCAGCCCTACAAGCCCAGGACAGGGGGCACGCGAGCAGTACTTC. Protein: CASPTSPGQGAREQYF.

This chain connects TRBV7-3 to TRBJ2-7, with TRBD2 identical over 9 bases. With 4 bases clipped from V and 5 bases from J, the junction kept 15 bases outside the gene matches. CDR1 and CDR2 from the germline V gene are SGHTA and FQGTGA. This CDR3 comprises 17 residues. The CDR3 coding sequence is TGTGCCAGCAGCTCCGAATCGCTAGGACTAGCGAGAAACGAGCAGTACTTC. Encoded protein: CASSSESLGLARNEQYF.

This rearrangement joins TRBV9 to TRBJ2-7; 7 bases are a match to TRBD1. CDR1 and CDR2 (germline): SGDLS, YYNGEE. Trimming took 3 bases from V and 3 from J; bases not matched to a gene: 12. This CDR3 spans 16 amino acids. The CDR3 sequence is CASSAEGWDSDYEQYF. CDR3 DNA sequence: TGTGCCAGCAGCGCTGAGGGGTGGGACAGCGACTACGAGCAGTACTTC.

The rearrangement joins TRBV30 to TRBJ2-3; 7 nucleotides agree with TRBD1. J gave up 2 bases and V 2 bases, and 4 bases lay outside the gene matches. CDR1 GTSNPN and CDR2 SVGIG come from the germline V gene (reference sequence). The CDR3 sequence is 14 residues long. The CDR3 DNA is TGTGCCTGGAGTCCCGGGACAGTCACAGATACGCAGTATTTT. Encoded protein: CAWSPGTVTDTQYF.